This T cell receptor beta chain was observed in a study of long-term antiretroviral therapy in people with HIV. At the level of the study: The oldest specimens predate the 2015 immediate-ART recommendation by about a decade.

On this clone itself: Antigen unknown.

United States facilities provided treatment to all participants with HIV. The V end lost 2 bases, the J end lost 4 bases, and 10 bases lay between the germline ends. From germline, CDR1 is SGHDT and CDR2 YYEEEE. The CDR3 loop spans 14 amino acids. Survey-level immunoSEQ v3.0 assays were run. Samples were sequenced targeting about 40,000-50,000 T-cell genomes each. Libraries were prepared by immunoSEQ multiplex PCR; TCRdb keeps only in-frame clonotypes and omits some of them. The sample has 26,000 or so clones, around four fifths seen once. The study's findings and limits: The repertoire was dominated at all time points by clones expanded before ART.

The receptor was derived from a man between 18 and 35 years old with HIV. The V and J genes are TRBV5-6 and TRBJ1-3, with D unclear. Sequenced here: unsorted PBMCs, sampled 0.8 years before starting antiretroviral therapy. The CDR3 reads CASSFWGFGNTIYF. The CDR3 bases are TGTGCCAGCAGCTTTTGGGGATTCGGAAACACCATATATTTT. The full variable domain, with the rest looked up from reference TRBV5-6 and TRBJ1-3, is DAGVTQSPTHLIKTRGQQVTLRCSPKSGHDTVSWYQQALGQGPQFIFQYYEEEERQRGNFPDRFSGHQFPNYSSELNVNALLLGDSALYLCASSFWGFGNTIYFGEGSWLTVV.